This record looks at one T cell receptor (beta chain) sequence and its context. The antigen is undetermined. A much larger clone lies a single base off, so this may be a read error. Breast cancer patients provided tissue from their axillary draining lymph nodes. This sample was included in a study of breast tumors, draining lymph nodes, adjacent tissues. The germline CDR1 and CDR2 sequences are SGHTS and YDEGEE. The CDR3 is 12 amino acids. V was pared by 2 bases and J by 6 bases, with 9 bases between. Regarding the study as a whole: Tumor repertoires ranked between lymph nodes and nontumor tissue in diversity, with V and J gene preferences. Data only fit, rather than demonstrated, lymph node origin of most tumor T cells.

Each CDR3 protein is one row after TCRdb ran MiXCR on the multiplex PCR reads. This table holds around 250,000 distinct CDR3 sequences, nearly 35% found once. This rearrangement joins TRBV5-8 to TRBJ2-7; no reliable D call. The sample was axillary lymph node tissue. This TCR derives from a female donor with breast cancer. Some clones in this sample may be carry-over from other donors' samples. The CDR3 DNA sequence: TGTGCCAGCAGCTTTGGTAACCCCGAGCAGTACTTC. As protein: CASSFGNPEQYF.